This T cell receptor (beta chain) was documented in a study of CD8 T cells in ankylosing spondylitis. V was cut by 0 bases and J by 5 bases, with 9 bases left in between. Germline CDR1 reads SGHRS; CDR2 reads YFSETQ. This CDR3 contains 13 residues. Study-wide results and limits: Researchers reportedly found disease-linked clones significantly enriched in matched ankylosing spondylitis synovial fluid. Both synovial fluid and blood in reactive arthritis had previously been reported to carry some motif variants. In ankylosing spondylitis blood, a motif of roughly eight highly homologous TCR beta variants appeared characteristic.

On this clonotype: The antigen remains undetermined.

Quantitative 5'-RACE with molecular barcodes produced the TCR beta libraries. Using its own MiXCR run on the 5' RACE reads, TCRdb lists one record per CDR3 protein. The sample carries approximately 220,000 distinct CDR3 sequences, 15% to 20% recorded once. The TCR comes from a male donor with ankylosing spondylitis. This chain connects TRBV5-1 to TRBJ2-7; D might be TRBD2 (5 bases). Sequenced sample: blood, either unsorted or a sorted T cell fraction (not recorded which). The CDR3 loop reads CASSLVDSDEQYF. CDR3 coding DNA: TGCGCCAGCAGCTTGGTGGACTCTGACGAGCAGTACTTC.